A selection of T cell receptor beta chains follows, all from one sample in a study of blood T cell repertoires in COVID-19. Only in-frame clones appear in the TCRdb table, and some are missing; sequencing was by immunoSEQ multiplex PCR. The profile shows roughly 150,000 clones, roughly four fifths of them singletons. What was sequenced was peripheral blood. These receptors all stem from a man aged 60-69 years with active or convalescent COVID-19. CDR3s include the opening cysteine and the closing phenylalanine or tryptophan. D genes are given only for firm matches. Part of the rows lack a size; the others show once, few, many or a class for expanded clones.

>TRBV11-2|few|TRBJ1-4|TRBD1
CASSSQGAGEKLFF
TGTGCCAGCAGCTCCCAGGGGGCGGGGGAAAAACTGTTTTTT
>TRBV7-3|.|TRBJ2-3|.
CASSFGGGRTDTQYF
TGTGCCAGCAGCTTCGGAGGGGGCCGCACAGATACGCAGTATTTT
>TRBV6-1|.|TRBJ2-7|.
CASSDGGRSSYEQYF
TGTGCCAGCAGTGACGGCGGCCGGAGCTCCTACGAGCAGTACTTC
>TRBV24-1|few|TRBJ2-7|TRBD1
CATSDARRQGLDEQYF
TGTGCCACCAGTGACGCCCGTCGACAGGGTTTGGACGAGCAGTACTTC
>TRBV2|.|TRBJ2-5|TRBD1
CASSGRDRTQETQYF
TGTGCCAGCAGTGGCCGGGACAGGACACAAGAGACCCAGTACTTC
>TRBV2|.|TRBJ1-5|.
CASSEQAGSNQPQHF
TGTGCCAGCAGTGAACAGGCAGGTAGCAATCAGCCCCAGCATTTT
>TRBV7-2|.|TRBJ2-1|TRBD2
CASSPGLAGAEQFF
TGTGCCAGCAGCCCGGGACTAGCGGGGGCTGAGCAGTTCTTC
>TRBV6-1|.|TRBJ2-3|.
CASSEAQRIYTDTQYF
TGTGCCAGCAGTGAAGCCCAGCGAATATACACAGATACGCAGTATTTT
>TRBV13|few|TRBJ2-3|.
CASSSLVTSGSDTQYF
TGTGCCAGCAGCTCCCTCGTTACCTCAGGGTCAGATACGCAGTATTTT
>TRBV19|few|TRBJ2-1|.
CASSMGGQGGYNEQFF
TGTGCCAGTAGTATGGGCGGTCAGGGGGGTTACAATGAGCAGTTCTTC
>TRBV5-6|once|TRBJ2-5|TRBD2
CASSLNPSGYQETQYF
TGTGCCAGCAGCTTGAACCCTAGCGGGTACCAAGAGACCCAGTACTTC
>TRBV29-1|.|TRBJ2-7|.
CSVEDGQSYEQYF
TGCAGCGTTGAAGATGGGCAGAGCTACGAGCAGTACTTC
>TRBV5-6|.|TRBJ1-1|.
CASSSRGEVNTEAFF
TGTGCCAGCAGCTCCCGGGGGGAAGTGAACACTGAAGCTTTCTTT
>TRBV5-1|.|TRBJ1-5|.
CASSLEGVGNQPQHF
TGCGCCAGCAGCTTGGAAGGGGTCGGCAATCAGCCCCAGCATTTT
>TRBV11-2|.|TRBJ2-2|TRBD2
CASSSLAGVTGAGELFF
TGTGCCAGCAGCTCGCTAGCGGGAGTAACCGGGGCCGGGGAGCTGTTTTTT
>TRBV13|.|TRBJ2-7|TRBD2
CASSLGASGNTYEQYF
TGTGCCAGCAGCTTAGGAGCTAGCGGGAACACCTACGAGCAGTACTTC
>TRBV7-9|.|TRBJ1-1|TRBD1
CASSLPTGVKAFF
TGTGCCAGCAGCTTGCCGACAGGGGTAAAAGCTTTCTTT
>TRBV7-9|.|TRBJ1-2|TRBD1
CASSSLQGTVGYTF
TGTGCCAGCAGCTCCCTACAGGGGACGGTGGGCTACACCTTC
>TRBV7-2|.|TRBJ2-3|TRBD2
CASSEYERGNEYF
TGTGCCAGCAGCGAGTACGAGCGGGGTAATGAGTATTTT
>TRBV5-4|many|TRBJ2-1|TRBD1
CASSPWQGARNEQFF
TGTGCCAGCAGCCCTTGGCAGGGGGCGCGAAATGAGCAGTTCTTC
>TRBV19|.|TRBJ2-1|TRBD1
CASSILQGVPVYEQFF
TGTGCCAGTAGTATCCTACAGGGGGTGCCTGTCTATGAGCAGTTCTTC
>TRBV6-5|.|TRBJ2-5|TRBD2
CASSYSGGSAETQYF
TGTGCCAGCAGTTACTCGGGCGGGAGCGCGGAGACCCAGTACTTC
>TRBV28|.|TRBJ2-7|TRBD2
CASSTAGTSASYEQYF
TGTGCCAGCAGTACCGCCGGGACTAGCGCCTCCTACGAGCAGTACTTC
>TRBV6-5|.|TRBJ1-5|TRBD1
CASSQQGSNQPQHF
TGTGCCAGCAGTCAACAGGGGAGCAATCAGCCCCAGCATTTT
>TRBV25-1|once|TRBJ2-1|TRBD2
CASRPAGEYNEQFF
TGTGCCAGCAGGCCAGCGGGGGAATACAATGAGCAGTTCTTC
>TRBV5-1|once|TRBJ1-4|TRBD1
CASSPGTDEKLFF
TGCGCCAGCAGCCCTGGGACAGATGAAAAACTGTTTTTT
>TRBV2|.|TRBJ1-2|.
CASSGGAYGYTF
TGTGCCAGCAGTGGAGGTGCATATGGCTACACCTTC
>TRBV6-5|.|TRBJ1-1|TRBD1
CASTRTGGYAEAFF
TGTGCCAGCACCAGGACAGGGGGCTACGCTGAAGCTTTCTTT
>TRBV7-9|.|TRBJ1-5|.
CASSPPGDNNQPQHF
TGTGCCAGCAGCCCCCCAGGGGATAACAATCAGCCCCAGCATTTT
>TRBV2|.|TRBJ2-5|.
CASKRDQETQYF
TGTGCCAGCAAGAGGGACCAAGAGACCCAGTACTTC
>TRBV19|.|TRBJ1-2|TRBD1
CASSIGDRGLLGYGYTF
TGTGCCAGTAGTATTGGGGACAGGGGCCTCTTGGGCTATGGCTACACCTTC
>TRBV4-2|.|TRBJ2-7|TRBD2
CASSLTSRASSGGDEQYF
TGTGCCAGCAGCCTTACCTCTAGGGCTTCTAGCGGGGGAGACGAGCAGTACTTC
>TRBV28|.|TRBJ1-4|.
CASTTGGVMEKLFF
TGTGCCAGCACCACCGGGGGGGTGATGGAAAAACTGTTTTTT
>TRBV4-2|few|TRBJ1-1|.
CASSPEKNTEAFF
TGTGCCAGCAGTCCAGAAAAGAACACTGAAGCTTTCTTT
>TRBV7-9|.|TRBJ1-2|.
CASSLAEYGYTF
TGTGCCAGCAGCTTAGCGGAGTATGGCTACACCTTC
>TRBV3-1/TRBV3-2|.|TRBJ2-1|.
CASSQVPDSNEQFF
TGTGCCAGCAGCCAAGTTCCGGACTCCAATGAGCAGTTCTTC
>TRBV28|once|TRBJ2-1|TRBD2
CASSSSGNSNNEQFF
TGTGCCAGCAGTTCAAGCGGGAATAGCAACAATGAGCAGTTCTTC
>TRBV19|few|TRBJ2-1|TRBD2
CASSIGGTSGRYEQFF
TGTGCCAGTAGTATTGGGGGGACTAGCGGGAGGTATGAGCAGTTCTTC
>TRBV5-8|.|TRBJ2-1|TRBD1
CASSPRQGWNEQFF
TGTGCCAGCAGTCCACGACAGGGTTGGAATGAGCAGTTCTTC
>TRBV24-1|.|TRBJ2-7|.
CATDWRAGLSYEQYF
TGTGCCACCGATTGGCGGGCAGGACTTTCCTACGAGCAGTACTTC